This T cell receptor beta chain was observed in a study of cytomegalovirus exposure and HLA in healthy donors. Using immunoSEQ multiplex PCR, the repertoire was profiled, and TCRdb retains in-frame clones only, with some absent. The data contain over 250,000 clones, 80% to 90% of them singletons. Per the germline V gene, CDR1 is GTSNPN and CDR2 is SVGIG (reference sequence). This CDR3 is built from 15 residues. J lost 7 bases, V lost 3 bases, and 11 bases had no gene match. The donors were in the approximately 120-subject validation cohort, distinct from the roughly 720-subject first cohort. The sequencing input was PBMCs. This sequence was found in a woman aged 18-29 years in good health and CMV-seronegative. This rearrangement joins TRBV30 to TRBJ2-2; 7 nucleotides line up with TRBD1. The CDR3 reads CAWSLSDRDDGELFF. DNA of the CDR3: TGTGCCTGGAGCTTATCAGACAGGGATGACGGGGAGCTGTTTTTT.